The rows below give T cell receptor beta chains drawn from one sample of a study of Graves' ophthalmopathy and Graves' hyperthyroidism. Each CDR3 protein gets one entry after TCRdb re-called the multiplex PCR reads with MiXCR. This table holds 600,000 to 950,000 distinct CDR3 sequences, approximately 40% found once. The sample comprised peripheral blood. The receptors were gathered from an adult man with Graves' ophthalmopathy. Both conserved end residues are part of each CDR3. D genes are given only for firm matches. Not all rows give a size; the values are once, few, many and, for expanded clones, a class.

V gene	D gene	clone size	J gene	CDR3 protein	CDR3 DNA
TRBV29-1	TRBD1	few	TRBJ2-7	CSVAGDRGHEQYF	TGCAGCGTTGCAGGGGACAGGGGCCACGAGCAGTACTTC
TRBV5-1	TRBD2	-	TRBJ2-5	CASSWGLADLQETQYF	TGCGCCAGCAGCTGGGGACTAGCGGACCTCCAAGAGACCCAGTACTTC
TRBV15	-	-	TRBJ2-7	CATSSSGTRSYEQYF	TGTGCCACCAGCAGTTCCGGGACTCGTTCCTACGAGCAGTACTTC
TRBV20-1	TRBD2	few	TRBJ2-5	CSAISVRGGFQETQYF	TGCAGTGCTATTAGTGTTCGGGGGGGCTTTCAAGAGACCCAGTACTTC
TRBV13	TRBD1	many	TRBJ2-6	CASSSTGGGSGANVLTF	TGTGCCAGCAGCTCGACAGGGGGCGGCTCTGGGGCCAACGTCCTGACTTTC
TRBV24-1	-	-	TRBJ2-3	CATSDAREDTDTQYF	TGTGCCACCAGTGACGCGAGGGAGGACACAGATACGCAGTATTTT
TRBV10-2	-	-	TRBJ1-1	CASSEWGMAFF	TGCGCCAGCAGTGAGTGGGGGATGGCTTTCTTT
TRBV10-3	-	many	TRBJ2-7	CAISENRAREQYF	TGTGCCATCAGTGAGAACCGGGCGCGGGAGCAGTACTTC
TRBV2	TRBD1	few	TRBJ2-7	CASSPGQGTYF	TGTGCCAGCAGTCCCGGACAGGGAACGTACTTC
TRBV20-1	-	-	TRBJ2-5	CSPGRPGETQYF	TGCAGTCCGGGACGCCCCGGGGAGACCCAGTACTTC
TRBV2	-	-	TRBJ1-4	CASSQVGLNEKLFF	TGCGCCAGCAGCCAAGTGGGTCTGAATGAAAAACTGTTTTTT
TRBV7-3	-	-	TRBJ1-2	CASSPTKGDRQGPYGYTF	TGTGCCAGCAGCCCAACAAAAGGAGACCGGCAGGGACCCTATGGCTACACCTTC
TRBV20-1	TRBD1	-	TRBJ1-1	CSAKDGTDEAFF	TGCAGTGCTAAAGATGGGACAGATGAAGCTTTCTTT
TRBV29-1	-	-	TRBJ2-7	CSSFGSGPSYEQYF	TGCAGCAGCTTCGGTAGCGGACCCTCCTACGAGCAGTACTTC
TRBV2	-	few	TRBJ1-1	CASSDELYTEAFF	TGTGCCAGCAGTGACGAACTCTACACTGAAGCTTTCTTT
TRBV25-1	-	few	TRBJ1-6	CASSPMGAGTSPLHF	TGTGCCAGCAGTCCCATGGGGGCAGGGACTTCACCCCTCCACTTT
TRBV19	-	many	TRBJ1-5	CASSPGRGDGQPQHF	TGTGCCAGTAGTCCGGGGAGGGGGGACGGGCAGCCCCAGCATTTT
TRBV9	TRBD1	-	TRBJ2-7	CASSEGGTGYEQYF	TGTGCCAGCAGCGAAGGAGGGACAGGTTACGAGCAGTACTTC
TRBV2	-	few	TRBJ2-6	CASSELDSGANVLTF	TGTGCCAGCAGTGAGCTCGACTCTGGGGCCAACGTCCTGACTTTC
TRBV12-3/TRBV12-4	-	few	TRBJ1-2	CASSLAQGDGYTF	TGTGCCAGCAGTTTAGCGCAAGGGGACGGCTACACCTTC
TRBV19	TRBD1	few	TRBJ1-4	CASSGQAGNEKLFF	TGTGCCAGTAGCGGACAGGCGGGTAATGAAAAACTGTTTTTT
TRBV20-1	-	-	TRBJ2-7	CSAIATNSSYEQYF	TGCAGTGCTATCGCGACTAATTCTTCCTACGAGCAGTACTTC
TRBV7-9	-	-	TRBJ2-2	CASSQDTGSRLTGELFF	TGTGCCAGCAGCCAAGATACGGGCAGCCGTCTCACCGGGGAGCTGTTTTTT
TRBV6-5	TRBD2	few	TRBJ2-7	CASGGGGLYEQYF	TGTGCCAGCGGCGGCGGGGGTCTCTACGAGCAGTACTTC
TRBV5-1	-	few	TRBJ1-4	CASSAGLLGATNEKLFF	TGCGCCAGCAGCGCGGGACTTCTTGGGGCAACTAATGAAAAACTGTTTTTT
TRBV7-9	-	-	TRBJ2-7	CASSLTGREEQYF	TGTGCCAGCAGCTTAACCGGCAGGGAGGAGCAGTACTTC
TRBV6-1	-	few	TRBJ1-3	CASSDPMAGNTIYF	TGTGCCAGCAGTGACCCTATGGCGGGAAACACCATATATTTT
TRBV20-1	TRBD1	-	TRBJ2-2	CSARDPRTGASGELFF	TGCAGTGCTAGAGATCCGAGGACAGGGGCGTCCGGGGAGCTGTTTTTT
TRBV7-9	TRBD1	few	TRBJ1-2	CASSLFPTGTNYGYTF	TGTGCCAGCAGCTTGTTTCCGACAGGGACTAACTATGGCTACACCTTC
TRBV29-1	TRBD1	many	TRBJ1-5	CSVGTGVDQPQHF	TGCAGCGTTGGCACAGGGGTTGATCAGCCCCAGCATTTT
TRBV19	-	-	TRBJ1-1	CASSIPTGSNTEAFF	TGTGCCAGTAGTATCCCGACAGGCTCGAACACTGAAGCTTTCTTT
TRBV7-9	TRBD1	-	TRBJ2-7	CASSADRGTYEQYF	TGTGCCAGCAGCGCGGACAGGGGCACCTACGAGCAGTACTTC
TRBV11-2	-	-	TRBJ1-2	CASREVNSNYGYTF	TGTGCCAGCAGAGAAGTGAATTCTAACTATGGCTACACCTTC
TRBV7-9	-	-	TRBJ1-2	CASSPVTPANYGYTF	TGTGCCAGCAGCCCCGTCACCCCGGCTAACTATGGCTACACCTTC
TRBV15	-	many	TRBJ1-5	CATSQYSNQPQHF	TGTGCCACCAGCCAATATAGCAATCAGCCCCAGCATTTT
TRBV10-2	TRBD2	-	TRBJ2-7	CASSNNPSGRTYEQYF	TGTGCCAGCAGTAATAATCCTAGCGGGAGGACCTACGAGCAGTACTTC
TRBV7-2	-	many	TRBJ1-5	CASSLSPWPQHF	TGTGCCAGCAGCTTAAGCCCGTGGCCCCAGCATTTT
TRBV11-2	TRBD2	few	TRBJ2-5	CASSLGAGGDETQYF	TGTGCCAGCAGCTTAGGGGCGGGAGGGGATGAGACCCAGTACTTC
TRBV5-4	TRBD1	-	TRBJ1-2	CASSFSGQGNYGYTF	TGTGCCAGCAGTTTTTCGGGACAGGGGAACTATGGCTACACCTTC
TRBV7-9	-	few	TRBJ2-5	CASSLDFMVGETQYF	TGTGCCAGCAGCTTAGACTTCATGGTCGGGGAGACCCAGTACTTC
TRBV19	-	many	TRBJ1-1	CASSWGAQTEAFF	TGTGCCAGTAGTTGGGGGGCGCAAACTGAAGCTTTCTTT
TRBV4-1	-	-	TRBJ1-1	CASSHRTANTEAFF	TGCGCCAGCAGCCATCGGACTGCGAACACTGAAGCTTTCTTT
TRBV12-3/TRBV12-4	-	many	TRBJ1-3	CASSTFSGNTIYF	TGTGCCAGCAGTACGTTCTCTGGAAACACCATATATTTT
TRBV10-2	-	few	TRBJ2-7	CASSQDRLRSEQYF	TGCGCCAGCAGCCAAGATCGGTTGAGGAGCGAGCAGTACTTC
TRBV2	TRBD1	many	TRBJ1-1	CASRDRVDTEAFF	TGTGCCAGCAGAGACAGGGTAGACACTGAAGCTTTCTTT
TRBV2	-	few	TRBJ1-5	CASSYADNQPQHF	TGTGCCAGCAGTTACGCAGATAATCAGCCCCAGCATTTT